This T cell receptor (beta chain) was found in a study of T cells after yellow fever vaccination. The overall study: Fractions of limited cellularity were prepared by means of SMART-Seq v4 Ultra Low Input.

This clonotype was seen ten or more times. Its antigen remains unknown. Findings and limits, study-wide: Post-booster samples contained most primary-vaccination clones (around 95% CD4, roughly 88% CD8). Just a small share of clonotypes turned up in the CD4 compartment as well as the CD8 compartment. The secondary T-cell response peaked on day 5, not day 15, but was weaker.

CDR3 length: 16 amino acids. CDR1 is MGHRA, CDR2 YSYEKL, per germline. J lost 2 bases, V lost 6 bases, and 11 bases had no gene match. TCRdb re-derived calls from the 5' RACE reads in MiXCR, one entry per CDR3 protein. The sample holds some 350,000 distinct CDR3 sequences, almost 4% seen once. This chain joins TRBV4-1 and TRBJ2-3; 7 bases agree with TRBD1. The sequencing used PBMCs, collected 5 days after the yellow fever booster vaccination. The source is a man aged 18-30 years who received the YFV17D yellow fever vaccine. CDR3 sequence reads: CASRQREGAITDTQYF. The CDR3 DNA is TGCGCCAGCAGGCAGCGAGAGGGGGCGATCACAGATACGCAGTATTTT.